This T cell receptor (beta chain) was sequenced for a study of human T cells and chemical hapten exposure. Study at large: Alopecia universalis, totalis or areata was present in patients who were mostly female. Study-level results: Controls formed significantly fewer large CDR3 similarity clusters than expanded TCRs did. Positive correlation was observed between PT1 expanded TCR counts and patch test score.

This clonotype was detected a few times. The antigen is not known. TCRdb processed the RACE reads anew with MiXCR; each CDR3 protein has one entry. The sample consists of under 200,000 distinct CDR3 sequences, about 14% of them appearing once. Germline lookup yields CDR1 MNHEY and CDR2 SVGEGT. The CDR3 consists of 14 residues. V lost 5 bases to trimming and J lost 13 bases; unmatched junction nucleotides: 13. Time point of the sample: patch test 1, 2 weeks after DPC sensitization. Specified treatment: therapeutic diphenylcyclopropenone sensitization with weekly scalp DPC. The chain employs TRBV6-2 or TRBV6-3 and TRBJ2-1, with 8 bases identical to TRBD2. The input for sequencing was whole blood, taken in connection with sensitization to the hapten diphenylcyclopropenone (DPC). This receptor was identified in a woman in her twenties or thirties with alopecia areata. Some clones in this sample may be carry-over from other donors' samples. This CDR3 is CASSDKPGGALQFF. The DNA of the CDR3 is TGTGCCAGCAGTGATAAGCCCGGGGGGGCCCTTCAGTTCTTC.